This T cell receptor beta chain was sequenced for a study of T cell repertoires in cytomegalovirus infection (dated by TCRdb to between 2018 and 2021). Broadly, across the study: The peptide stimulations were aimed at well-studied HLA-B-restricted epitopes as well as recently identified HLA-C-restricted CMV epitopes, whose presentation resists viral immunomodulation. The HLA type of each donor mattered for the analysis, because public TCR beta signatures pointed to carriage of CMV infection along with the matching HLA type.

Sample treatment or condition, as interpreted from the label and publication: in vitro stimulation with specific CMV peptide epitopes to enrich CMV-specific T cells. The CDR3 numbers 16 residues from cysteine through phenylalanine. The read is trimmed to its CDR3 DNA, 48 bases read in frame from base 1. For CDR1 and CDR2, the germline V gene (reference sequence) lists SEHNR and FQNEAQ. Relative to germline, V is missing 3 bases and J is missing 4 bases, with 9 bases of the junction outside any gene match. This sample was sequenced with an Illumina HiSeq 1500. TCRdb reanalyzed the raw reads on its own, using fastp at Q25 for trimming and MiXCR for clone calling, and kept in-frame beta chains. Rows are combined by CDR3 protein, so each entry shows the most common genes and DNA. This sample has roughly 150,000 distinct CDR3 sequences in its table, and less than 25% of those were observed once. The ten largest account for about 25% of the sample.

The investigation overall reported the following: In both this cohort and an independent cohort of 352 donors, the cumulative frequency of public TCR beta family members distinguished carriers of CMV infection plus the relevant HLA type. The ex vivo response was dominated by HLA-C-restricted CMV-specific TCR beta clonotypes, and the single most frequent clonotype in two of eight donors was supplied by these HLA-C-restricted clonotypes.

On this clonotype: The target of this receptor is not known. Base qualities are missing; no much larger clone stands one base away.

The sample here was CD8+ T cells from cultured PBMCs, taken from culture after CMV antigen stimulation. This receptor was identified in a human donor in good health (CMV status not recorded). Some clones in this sample may be carry-over from other donors' samples. This chain joins TRBV7-9 to TRBJ1-2; TRBD1 lines up with 9 middle nucleotides. The CDR3 amino acid sequence is: CASSLTGQGLLYGYTF. DNA sequence: TGTGCCAGCAGCTTGACGGGACAGGGCCTACTCTATGGCTACACCTTC.